This record covers a single TCR beta chain. Its target is unknown. The CDR3 has 16 residues. Trimming removed 2 bases at V and 2 bases at J, with 12 bases between. Germline V lookup: CDR1 LNHDA, CDR2 SQIVND (reference sequence). The table came from immunoSEQ multiplex PCR; TCRdb's copy has only in-frame clones and leaves some out. The sample records tens of thousands of clones, roughly 80% being singletons. This entry is derived from a study of vaccination effects on CD4 cells after COVID-19. Sequencing in the ViraFEST assay came after antigen-specific CD4+ T cells had been expanded with viral peptide pools, which were used to stimulate PBMC. Subsequent to 10 days of culture, CD4+ T cells were isolated. As their vaccination, participants received two doses of either BNT162b2 or mRNA-1273.

This sequence was found in a human donor who received a COVID-19 vaccine. This chain connects TRBV19 to TRBJ2-2, with a tentative D call TRBD1 (6 bases). The sample here was CD4+ T cells from PBMCs cultured with HCoV-OC43 spike peptides, taken after COVID-19 vaccination. Documented subset: HCoV-OC43 spike overlapping peptide pool stimulation. The CDR3 nucleotides read TGTGCCAGTAGTATAATCGGACAGCCAAACACCGGGGAGCTGTTTTTT. Translation: CASSIIGQPNTGELFF.